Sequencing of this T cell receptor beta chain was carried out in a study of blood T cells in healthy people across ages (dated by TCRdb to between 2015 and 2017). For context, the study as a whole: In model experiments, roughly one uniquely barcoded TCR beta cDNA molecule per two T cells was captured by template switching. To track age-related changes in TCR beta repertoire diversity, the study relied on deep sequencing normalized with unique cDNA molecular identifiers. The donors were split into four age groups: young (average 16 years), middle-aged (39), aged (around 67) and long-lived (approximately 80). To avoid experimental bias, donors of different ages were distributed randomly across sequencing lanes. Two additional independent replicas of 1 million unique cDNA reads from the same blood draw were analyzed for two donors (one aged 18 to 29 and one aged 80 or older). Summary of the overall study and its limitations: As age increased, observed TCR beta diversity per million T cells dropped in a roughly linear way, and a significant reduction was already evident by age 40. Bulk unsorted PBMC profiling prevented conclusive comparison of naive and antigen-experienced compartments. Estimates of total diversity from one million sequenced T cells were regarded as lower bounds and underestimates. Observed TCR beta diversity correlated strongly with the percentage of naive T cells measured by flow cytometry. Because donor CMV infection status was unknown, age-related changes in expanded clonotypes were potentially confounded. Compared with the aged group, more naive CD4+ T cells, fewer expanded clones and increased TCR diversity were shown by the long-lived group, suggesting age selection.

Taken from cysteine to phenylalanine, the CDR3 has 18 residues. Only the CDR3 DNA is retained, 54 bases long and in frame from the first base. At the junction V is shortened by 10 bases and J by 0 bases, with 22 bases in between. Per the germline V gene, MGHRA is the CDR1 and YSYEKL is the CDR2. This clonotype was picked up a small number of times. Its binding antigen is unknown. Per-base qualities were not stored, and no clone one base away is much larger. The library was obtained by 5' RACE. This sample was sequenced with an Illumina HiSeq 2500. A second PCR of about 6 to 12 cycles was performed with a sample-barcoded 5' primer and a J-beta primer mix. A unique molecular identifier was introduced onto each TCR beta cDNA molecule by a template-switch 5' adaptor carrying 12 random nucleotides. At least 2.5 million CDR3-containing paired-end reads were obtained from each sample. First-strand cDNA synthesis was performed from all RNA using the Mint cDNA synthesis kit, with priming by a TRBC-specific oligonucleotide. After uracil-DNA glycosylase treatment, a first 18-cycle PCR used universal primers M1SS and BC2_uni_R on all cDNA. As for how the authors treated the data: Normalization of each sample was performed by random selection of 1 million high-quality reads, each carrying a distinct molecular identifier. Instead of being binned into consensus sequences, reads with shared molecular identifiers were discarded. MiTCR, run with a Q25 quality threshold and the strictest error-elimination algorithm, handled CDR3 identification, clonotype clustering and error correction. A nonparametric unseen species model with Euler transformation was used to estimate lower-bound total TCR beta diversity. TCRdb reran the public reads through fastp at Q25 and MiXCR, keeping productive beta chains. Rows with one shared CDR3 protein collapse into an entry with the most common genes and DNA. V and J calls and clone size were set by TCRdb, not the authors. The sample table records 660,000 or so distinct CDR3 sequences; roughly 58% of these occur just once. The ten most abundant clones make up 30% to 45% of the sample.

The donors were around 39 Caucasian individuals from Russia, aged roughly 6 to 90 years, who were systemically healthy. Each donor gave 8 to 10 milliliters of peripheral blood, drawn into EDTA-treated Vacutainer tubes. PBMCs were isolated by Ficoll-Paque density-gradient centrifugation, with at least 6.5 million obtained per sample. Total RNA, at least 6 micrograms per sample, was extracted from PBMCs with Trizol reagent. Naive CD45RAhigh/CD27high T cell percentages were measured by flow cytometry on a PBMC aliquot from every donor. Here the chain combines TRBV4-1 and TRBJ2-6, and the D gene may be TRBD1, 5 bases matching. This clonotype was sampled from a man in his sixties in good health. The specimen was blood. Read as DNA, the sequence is TGCGCCACCACCCGGGTGGACACTGCTCACTCTGGGGCCAACGTCCTGACTTTC. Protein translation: CATTRVDTAHSGANVLTF.